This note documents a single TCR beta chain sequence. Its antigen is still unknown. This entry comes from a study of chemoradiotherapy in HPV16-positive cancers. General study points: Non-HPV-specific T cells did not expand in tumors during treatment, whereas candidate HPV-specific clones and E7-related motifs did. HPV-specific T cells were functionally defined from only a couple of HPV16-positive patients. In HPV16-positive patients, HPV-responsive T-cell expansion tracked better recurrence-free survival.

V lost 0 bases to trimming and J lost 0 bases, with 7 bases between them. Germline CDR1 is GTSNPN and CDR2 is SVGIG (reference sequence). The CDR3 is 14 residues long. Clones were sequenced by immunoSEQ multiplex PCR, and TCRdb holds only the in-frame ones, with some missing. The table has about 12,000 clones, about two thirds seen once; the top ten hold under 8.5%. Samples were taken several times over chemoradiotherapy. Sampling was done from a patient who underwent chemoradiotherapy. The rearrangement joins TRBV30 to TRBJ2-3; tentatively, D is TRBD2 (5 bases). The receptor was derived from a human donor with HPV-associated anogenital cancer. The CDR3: CAWSVWTSTDTQYF. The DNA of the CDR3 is TGTGCCTGGAGTGTCTGGACTAGCACAGATACGCAGTATTTT.